This T cell receptor beta chain was recovered during a study of beta chain features in type 1 diabetes. The wider study: Sorted cells from all samples, numbering approximately 110,000,000, were examined.

Study results and limitations: In the patient group, naive, central memory and Treg TCRB repertoires seemed more alike than in the healthy donor group. High-TCR-expressing cells could be over-represented by cDNA sequencing. Type 1 diabetes patients had fewer VDJ junction insertions and more deletions.

In the case of this clone: Its antigen is still unknown.

V dropped 4 bases and J dropped 8 bases, with 12 bases sitting between them. Germline V gene sequence: CDR1 SGHDT, CDR2 YYEEEE. This CDR3 is 13 amino acids long. The isolated RNA, all of it, was reverse transcribed, so expressed TCRB transcripts were what got sequenced. The table came from immunoSEQ multiplex PCR; TCRdb's copy has only in-frame clones and leaves some out. The table includes 810,000 or so clones, about a sixth detected once. What was sequenced was naive CD4+ T cells from blood. The V gene is TRBV5-6, the J gene TRBJ2-2; no reliable D call. This TCR was sampled from a woman aged 18-29 years in good health. The CDR3: CASSPVFRGELFF. CDR3 nucleotides: TGTGCCAGCAGCCCCGTTTTCCGGGGGGAGCTGTTTTTT.